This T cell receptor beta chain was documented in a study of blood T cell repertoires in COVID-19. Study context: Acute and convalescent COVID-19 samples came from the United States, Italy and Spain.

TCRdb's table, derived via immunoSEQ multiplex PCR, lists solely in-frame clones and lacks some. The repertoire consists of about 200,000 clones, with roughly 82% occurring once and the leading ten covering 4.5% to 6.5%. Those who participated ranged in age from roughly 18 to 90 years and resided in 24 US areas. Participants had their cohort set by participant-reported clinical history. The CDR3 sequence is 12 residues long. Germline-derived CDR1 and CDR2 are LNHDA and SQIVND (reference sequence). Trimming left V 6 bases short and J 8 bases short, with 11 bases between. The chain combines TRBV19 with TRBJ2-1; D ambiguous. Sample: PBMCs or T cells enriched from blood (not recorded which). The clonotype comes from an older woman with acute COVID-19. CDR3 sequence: CASSPPSHEQFF. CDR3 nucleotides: TGTGCCAGTAGCCCACCGAGCCATGAGCAGTTCTTC.